The entry below describes one TCR beta chain. What it binds is not known. This CDR3 is 17 amino acids long. Germline V gene data show CDR1 as KGHSH and CDR2 as LQKENI. The V gene end was trimmed by 1 base and the J gene end by 1 base; junction bases not matched to a gene: 4. PCR employed 60 Vbeta and 13 Jbeta primers. Method: immunoSEQ multiplex PCR; TCRdb's copy keeps in-frame clones and lacks some. This sample yields over 80,000 clones, of which approximately 81% are seen a single time; approximately 3% belongs to the top ten. This sample was taken from a study of cytomegalovirus exposure and HLA in healthy donors. Study-wide results and limits: The number of N-insertions in an Asian-associated ancestry cluster was reportedly below the 666-donor mean in a later analysis.

The chain uses TRBV18 and TRBJ1-1, with 12 bases matching TRBD1. The receptor comes from a woman between 35 and 50 years old in good health and CMV-seronegative. The sequencing sample was made of PBMCs. Here the CDR3 DNA reads TGTGCCAGCTCACCACTGGGACAGGGGGCTTCGAACACTGAAGCTTTCTTT. Its protein is CASSPLGQGASNTEAFF.